Below, 18 T cell receptor beta chains from the same sample are listed, as sequenced in a study of T cell responses to AZD1222 COVID-19 vaccine. TCRdb's table, derived via immunoSEQ multiplex PCR, lists solely in-frame clones and lacks some. The repertoire holds about 130,000 clones, with 70% to 90% as singletons. The sequencing used peripheral blood, collected on day 0 of AZD1222 vaccination. Receptors were obtained from an adult in good health.

The CDR3 region is CASSRDGSYEQYF. The CDR3 nucleotides are TGTGCCAGCAGCCGGGACGGTTCCTACGAGCAGTACTTC. The rearrangement joins TRBV12-3 or TRBV12-4 to TRBJ2-7; D is tentatively TRBD1 or TRBD2 (5 bases each). Deletions cut 6 bases from V and 1 base from J, with 10 bases between. The CDR3 is 13 residues long.

The V gene is TRBV11-2, the J gene TRBJ2-7; D uncertain. CDR3 length: 12 residues. Germline assignment: CDR1 SGHAT and CDR2 FQNNGV. Between the trimmed V and J ends, which lost 8 bases and 7 bases, there was a span of 15 bases. The CDR3 sequence is CASAGRLLEQYF. The CDR3 DNA reads TGTGCCAGCGCCGGACGGCTTCTAGAGCAGTACTTC.

This chain uses TRBV20-1 with TRBJ1-4; TRBD1 is a possible D gene (5 bases). Trimming took 5 bases from V and 6 from J, leaving 7 bases between them. CDR3 length: 11 amino acids. Per germline, CDR1 DFQATT and CDR2 SNEGSKA (reference sequence). The CDR3 bases are TGCAGTGCTCCGGGGGATGAAAAACTGTTTTTT. It yields the protein CSAPGDEKLFF.

This chain connects TRBV7-2 to TRBJ1-1; D perhaps matches TRBD1 (5 bases). The length of the CDR3 is 15 residues. Germline V gene data show CDR1 as SGHTA and CDR2 as FQGNSA. V was cut by 2 bases and J by 1 base, with 11 bases left in between. The CDR3 region has the DNA TGTGCCAGCAGCTTATTAGGGGCTGCGAACACTGAAGCTTTCTTT. Amino acid sequence: CASSLLGAANTEAFF.

Remarks on this clone: The sample carries other DNA sequences with the same CDR3. V usage is TRBV5-1 and J usage is TRBJ1-3; D is unclear. Trimming shortened V by 0 bases and J by 0 bases, and 7 bases separated the two germline ends. CDR3 length: 15 amino acids. Germline V CDR1 and CDR2: SGHRS, YFSETQ. The CDR3 is CASSLAGSSGNTIYF. DNA of the CDR3: TGCGCCAGCAGCTTGGCCGGGAGCTCTGGAAACACCATATATTTT.

The gene calls are TRBV7-2 and TRBJ1-2, with D unresolved. Looked up from germline, CDR1 is SGHTA and CDR2 is FQGNSA. Between the trimmed V and J ends, which lost 6 bases and 3 bases, there was a span of 14 bases. The CDR3 contains 14 residues. The CDR3, as DNA: TGTGCCAGCAGTTCGGGAGGGATAGACTATGGCTACACCTTC. Its translation: CASSSGGIDYGYTF.

The genes are TRBV28 and TRBJ1-2, with 8 bases fitting TRBD1. The CDR3 is made up of 17 amino acids. Germline loops: CDR1 MDHEN, CDR2 SYDVKM. J was trimmed by 0 bases and V by 4 bases; bases with no gene match: 10. The CDR3 DNA is TGTGCCAGCAGTTCGCCCGGGACAGGCCACACTAACTATGGCTACACCTTC. Translating gives CASSSPGTGHTNYGYTF.

The V gene is TRBV30, the J gene TRBJ2-7; the D gene is possibly TRBD2 (6 bases). This CDR3 has 14 amino acids. V was clipped by 1 base and J by 6 bases, with 16 bases between them. Germline V gene lookup returns CDR1 GTSNPN and CDR2 SVGIG (reference sequence). The CDR3 region is CAWSESGTLSEQYF. In nucleotides, the CDR3 is TGTGCCTGGAGTGAGTCCGGGACTCTCAGCGAGCAGTACTTC.

This clone was detected only a few times. V is TRBV19 and J is TRBJ1-3; no firm D call. The CDR3 length is 14 residues. V gave up 9 bases and J gave up 0 bases, with 12 bases separating them. Per the germline V gene, CDR1 is LNHDA and CDR2 is SQIVND (reference sequence). The CDR3 region is CASNLGLSGNTIYF. Here the CDR3 DNA reads TGTGCCAGCAATTTGGGCCTCTCTGGAAACACCATATATTTT.

J is TRBJ2-1 and V is TRBV29-1, with 10 bases matching TRBD2. The J segment lost 8 bases and the V segment lost 5 bases, leaving 6 bases of the junction unmatched. The CDR3 length is 13 residues. Germline assignment: CDR1 SQVTM and CDR2 ANQGSEA. The CDR3: CSVPPSGSYEQFF. CDR3 bases: TGCAGCGTTCCGCCTAGCGGGAGCTATGAGCAGTTCTTC.

The CDR3 is CASSLDGTGPGNTIYF. The CDR3 DNA sequence: TGCGCCAGCAGCTTGGATGGGACAGGGCCTGGAAACACCATATATTTT. V gene TRBV5-1 combines with J gene TRBJ1-3; 9 bases are shared with TRBD1. The CDR3 contains 16 residues. CDR1 is SGHRS, CDR2 YFSETQ, per germline. V lost 0 bases, J lost 2 bases, and 3 bases stayed unmatched.

This clone appeared a single time. The rearrangement links TRBV5-8 to TRBJ2-1; D possibly corresponds to TRBD2 (5 bases). The CDR3 covers 14 residues. Trimming took off 2 bases at V and 9 bases at J, with 15 bases between the two ends. Germline CDR1 and CDR2: SGHTS and YDEGEE. The CDR3 spells CASSFVPGMGEQFF. The CDR3 DNA reads TGTGCCAGCAGCTTTGTTCCGGGGATGGGTGAGCAGTTCTTC.

The chain combines TRBV11-2 with TRBJ2-7; TRBD2 matches at 8 bases. Germline trimming cut 2 bases from V and 4 bases from J; bases unmatched to any gene: 4. Germline V gene sequence: CDR1 SGHAT, CDR2 FQNNGV. The CDR3 consists of 14 residues. In DNA, the CDR3 is TGTGCCAGCAGCTTATCCAGCGGGAGTTACGAGCAGTACTTC. Translated: CASSLSSGSYEQYF.

This sequence joins TRBV28 and TRBJ1-2; TRBD1 matches at 7 bases. This CDR3 region has 14 residues. V lost 6 bases to trimming and J lost 4 bases; unmatched junction nucleotides: 8. Germline V gene data show CDR1 as MDHEN and CDR2 as SYDVKM. The DNA for the CDR3 is TGTGCCAGCAGCTCGGGACAGACACTCTATGGCTACACCTTC. It specifies CASSSGQTLYGYTF.

The genes are TRBV28 and TRBJ1-3; TRBD1 might be the D (6 bases). The CDR3 consists of 15 residues. Germline loops: CDR1 MDHEN, CDR2 SYDVKM. Trimming removed 6 bases at V and 0 bases at J, with 12 bases between. The chain's CDR3 is CASSKRGGSGNTIYF. The CDR3 nucleotides read TGTGCCAGCAGCAAGAGGGGGGGCTCTGGAAACACCATATATTTT.

This clone was counted a few times. The J gene is TRBJ1-4, the V gene TRBV2, with D hard to call. Germline V gene data show CDR1 as SNHLY and CDR2 as FYNNEI. The CDR3 is made up of 11 amino acids. Deletions cut 1 base from V and 7 bases from J, with 1 base between. The CDR3 DNA follows: TGTGCCAGCAGTGAAGGTGAAAAACTGTTTTTT. The encoded protein is CASSEGEKLFF.

V and J are TRBV30 and TRBJ1-3; D gene ambiguous. Per the germline V gene, CDR1 is GTSNPN and CDR2 is SVGIG (reference sequence). V lost 4 bases and J lost 0, with 4 bases in between. The CDR3 covers 12 residues. Here the CDR3 reads CAWKGSGNTIYF. The DNA for the CDR3 is TGTGCCTGGAAGGGCTCTGGAAACACCATATATTTT.

This clone was observed once. The chain combines TRBV27 with TRBJ1-1, with TRBD1 matching 8 bases. The CDR3 spans 16 residues. Germline values: CDR1 MNHEY, CDR2 SMNVEV (reference sequence). Germline trimming cut 6 bases from V and 1 base from J; bases unmatched to any gene: 10. Here the CDR3 reads CASSWTSGQENTEAFF. The CDR3 coding sequence is TGTGCCAGCAGCTGGACCTCGGGACAGGAGAACACTGAAGCTTTCTTT.